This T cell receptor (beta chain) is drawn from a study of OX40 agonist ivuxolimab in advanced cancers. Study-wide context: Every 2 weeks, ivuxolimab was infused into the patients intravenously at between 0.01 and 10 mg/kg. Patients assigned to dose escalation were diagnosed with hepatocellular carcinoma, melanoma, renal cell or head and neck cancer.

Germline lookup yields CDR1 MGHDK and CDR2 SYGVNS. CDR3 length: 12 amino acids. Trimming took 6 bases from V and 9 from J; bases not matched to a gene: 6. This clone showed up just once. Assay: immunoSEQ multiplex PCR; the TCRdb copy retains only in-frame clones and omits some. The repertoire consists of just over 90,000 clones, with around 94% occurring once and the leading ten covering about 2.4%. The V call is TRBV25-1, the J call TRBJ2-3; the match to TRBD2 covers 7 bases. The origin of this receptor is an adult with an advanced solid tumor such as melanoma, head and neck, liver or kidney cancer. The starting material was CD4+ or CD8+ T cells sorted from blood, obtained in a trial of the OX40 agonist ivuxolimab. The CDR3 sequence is CASRGGYRTQYF. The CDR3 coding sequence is TGTGCCAGCAGGGGGGGGTACCGGACGCAGTATTTT.